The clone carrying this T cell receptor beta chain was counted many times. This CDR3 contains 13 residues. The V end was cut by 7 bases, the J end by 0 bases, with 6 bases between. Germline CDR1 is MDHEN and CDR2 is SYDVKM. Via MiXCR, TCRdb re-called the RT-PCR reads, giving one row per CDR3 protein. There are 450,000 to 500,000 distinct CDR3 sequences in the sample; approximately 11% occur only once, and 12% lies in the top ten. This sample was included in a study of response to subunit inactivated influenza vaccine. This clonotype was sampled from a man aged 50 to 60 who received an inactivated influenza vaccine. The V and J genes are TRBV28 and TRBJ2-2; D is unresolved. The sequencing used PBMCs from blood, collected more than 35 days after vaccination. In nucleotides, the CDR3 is TGTGCCAGCAAGAACACGAACACCGGGGAGCTGTTTTTT. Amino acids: CASKNTNTGELFF.